These 20 T cell receptor beta chains came from one sample sequenced in a study of PD-1 blockade in classical Hodgkin lymphoma. With no exception, relapse followed autologous stem cell transplantation in all patients, and brentuximab vedotin exposure varied. Produced via immunoSEQ multiplex PCR; TCRdb's table is partial and in-frame only. The data hold under 65,000 clones, with 85% to 90% observed a single time. The source was peripheral blood mononuclear cells (PBMCs), collected at baseline. The receptors were sampled from a human donor with classical Hodgkin lymphoma.

This chain connects TRBV29-1 to TRBJ2-3; 7 nucleotides match TRBD2. The junction had 9 bases not matched to a gene; V was cut back by 8 bases and J by 4 bases. This CDR3 contains 13 residues. CDR1 SQVTM and CDR2 ANQGSEA come from the germline V gene. CDR3 bases: TGCAGCTACCGGCAGGGAGGGGCAGATACGCAGTATTTT. The encoded protein is CSYRQGGADTQYF.

This clone was counted a few times. The V call is TRBV4-2, the J call TRBJ1-5; D call uncertain. The CDR3 is made up of 15 amino acids. V gave up 2 bases and J gave up 7 bases, with 15 bases separating them. CDR1 and CDR2 (germline): LGHNA, YNFKEQ. The CDR3 sequence is CASSQQSGEEQPQHF. DNA for the CDR3: TGTGCCAGCAGCCAACAGTCGGGAGAAGAGCAGCCCCAGCATTTT.

V is TRBV7-9 and J is TRBJ1-1; D unresolved. The germline V and J ends were trimmed by 5 bases and 5 bases, with 6 bases remaining between them. Per germline, CDR1 SEHNR and CDR2 FQNEAQ (reference sequence). The CDR3 covers 11 residues. The CDR3 sequence: CASSPQTEAFF. As DNA, the CDR3 is TGTGCCAGCAGCCCCCAGACTGAAGCTTTCTTT. The full variable domain, with the rest looked up from reference TRBV7-9 and TRBJ1-1, is DTGVSQNPRHKITKRGQNVTFRCDPISEHNRLYWYRQTLGQGPEFLTYFQNEAQLEKSRLLSDRFSAERPKGSFSTLEIQRTEQGDSAMYLCASSPQTEAFFGQGTRLTVV.

This clone was observed once. This chain links TRBV6-5 with TRBJ1-5; no reliable D call. Germline V lookup: CDR1 MNHEY, CDR2 SVGAGI. CDR3 length: 14 residues. Between the trimmed V and J ends, which lost 2 bases and 4 bases, there was a span of 9 bases. The CDR3 region has the DNA TGTGCCAGCAGTTACGGGCAGTCTAATCAGCCCCAGCATTTT. It encodes CASSYGQSNQPQHF.

The genes are TRBV18 and TRBJ2-2, with 7 bases matching TRBD1. The germline gives CDR1 KGHSH, CDR2 LQKENI. Trimming removed 4 bases from V and 4 bases from J; junction bases left unmatched: 12. The CDR3 contains 17 residues. In DNA, the CDR3 is TGTGCCAGCTCACTTATTTTGGGACAGCTTACCACCGGGGAGCTGTTTTTT. Amino acid sequence: CASSLILGQLTTGELFF.

This chain uses TRBV5-3 with TRBJ1-1; 7 bases align to TRBD1. TRBV5-3 is identified as an open reading frame with a role that is uncertain. V was clipped by 0 bases and J by 1 base; unmatched bases: 6. The CDR3 has 16 residues. The CDR3, as DNA: TGTGCCAGAAGCTTGGTCAATTCAGGGGGGAACACTGAAGCTTTCTTT. The encoded protein is CARSLVNSGGNTEAFF.

The chain carries TRBV4-1 and TRBJ1-1; D ambiguous. Trimming pared 0 bases from V and 6 bases from J, leaving 5 bases between. This CDR3 comprises 12 residues. CDR1 and CDR2 (germline): MGHRA, YSYEKL. The CDR3 DNA is TGCGCCAGCAGCCAAGATTGGTCTGAAGCTTTCTTT. It codes for CASSQDWSEAFF.

The gene calls are TRBV2 and TRBJ1-5, with D possibly TRBD1 on 6 matching bases. Trimming removed 4 bases at V and 6 bases at J, with 10 bases between. Germline V CDR1 and CDR2: SNHLY, FYNNEI. This CDR3 contains 13 residues. The DNA for the CDR3 is TGTGCCAGCAGTGGGGGGGGCCTTCAGCCCCAGCATTTT. Translating it yields CASSGGGLQPQHF.

V usage is TRBV5-1 and J usage is TRBJ2-1; perhaps D is TRBD1 or TRBD2 (5 bases each). Trimming took 0 bases from V and 7 from J, leaving 20 bases between them. There are 17 residues in the CDR3. Germline loops: CDR1 SGHRS, CDR2 YFSETQ. The CDR3 loop is CASSLAPGATNRNEQFF. In nucleotides, the CDR3 is TGCGCCAGCAGCTTGGCCCCCGGGGCGACTAATAGAAATGAGCAGTTCTTC.

J is TRBJ2-1 and V is TRBV25-1, with 7 nucleotides matching TRBD2. Germline V gives CDR1 MGHDK, CDR2 SYGVNS. The CDR3 has 11 amino acids. V trimming: 5 bases; J trimming: 10 bases; junction bases outside the gene matches: 2. CDR3 protein: CASSRDYEQFF. The CDR3 DNA follows: TGTGCCAGCAGTCGGGACTACGAGCAGTTCTTC. The full variable domain, completed using reference TRBV25-1 and TRBJ2-1, is EADIYQTPRYLVIGTGKKITLECSQTMGHDKMYWYQQDPGMELHLIHYSYGVNSTEKGDLSSESTVSRIRTEHFPLTLESARPSHTSQYLCASSRDYEQFFGPGTRLTVL.

This chain links TRBV2 with TRBJ2-7, with 7 bases that match TRBD2. The germline V gene has CDR1 SNHLY and CDR2 FYNNEI. With V trimmed by 8 bases and J by 1 base, 2 bases remained unmatched. This CDR3 comprises 12 residues. The CDR3 DNA reads TGTGCCAGCTCTAGCGGTTCCTACGAGCAGTACTTC. Its protein product is CASSSGSYEQYF.

V gene TRBV30 combines with J gene TRBJ1-2; TRBD1 matches 7 bases. The CDR3 spans 13 residues. V lost 3 bases and J lost 6; bases outside the gene matches: 7. CDR1 and CDR2 from the germline V gene are GTSNPN and SVGIG (reference sequence). The CDR3 protein is CAWRIQGGHGYTF. The CDR3 bases are TGTGCCTGGAGAATTCAGGGGGGGCATGGCTACACCTTC.

The J gene is TRBJ2-7, the V gene TRBV2, with no clear D. Looked up from germline, CDR1 is SNHLY and CDR2 is FYNNEI. The length of the CDR3 is 12 residues. Trimming removed 3 bases from V and 5 bases from J, with 8 bases in between. The CDR3: CASSEWLDEQYF. DNA of the CDR3: TGTGCCAGCAGTGAGTGGCTCGACGAGCAGTACTTC.

The V gene is TRBV18, the J gene TRBJ1-2; 7 nucleotides match TRBD1. The J segment lost 6 bases and the V segment lost 4 bases, leaving 11 bases of the junction unmatched. The CDR3 totals 15 residues. Germline V gives CDR1 KGHSH, CDR2 LQKENI. CDR3 residues: CASSLLDRVSDGYTF. The CDR3 DNA reads as TGTGCCAGCTCACTACTCGACAGGGTCTCGGATGGCTACACCTTC.

This sequence joins TRBV30 and TRBJ1-1; tentative D call: TRBD1 (6 bases). This CDR3 region has 13 residues. Germline values: CDR1 GTSNPN, CDR2 SVGIG (reference sequence). CDR3 sequence (DNA): TGTGCTTTCGACAGGAGGGAGAACACTGAAGCTTTCTTT. Its protein product is CAFDRRENTEAFF.

V usage is TRBV19 and J usage is TRBJ1-5; D perhaps matches TRBD1 (5 bases). V dropped 4 bases and J dropped 9 bases, with 19 bases sitting between them. From germline, CDR1 is LNHDA and CDR2 SQIVND (reference sequence). This CDR3 is built from 15 residues. The CDR3: CASSTGPKGGWPQHF. CDR3 bases: TGTGCCAGTAGTACGGGACCCAAGGGCGGTTGGCCCCAGCATTTT.

This chain connects TRBV6-4 to TRBJ2-3; TRBD2 matches at 7 bases. Per germline, CDR1 MRHNA and CDR2 SNTAGT. CDR3 size: 15 residues. With V trimmed by 2 bases and J by 6 bases, 8 bases remained unmatched. Here the CDR3 DNA reads TGTGCCAGCAGTGACGATCGGCGGGAGAAGGATACGCAGTATTTT. It yields the protein CASSDDRREKDTQYF.

This clone was detected a few times. The chain recombines TRBV29-1 with TRBJ1-2; maybe TRBD1 (6 bases). This CDR3 is 12 amino acids long. Germline assignment: CDR1 SQVTM and CDR2 ANQGSEA. The V end was cut by 5 bases, the J end by 8 bases, with 15 bases between. The CDR3 loop is CSVQDRRSGYTF. CDR3 bases: TGCAGCGTTCAGGACAGAAGGAGCGGCTACACCTTC.

This chain connects TRBV7-9 to TRBJ1-6, with 9 bases identical to TRBD1. V gave up 5 bases and J gave up 10 bases; unmatched junction bases: 12. Germline V gene sequence: CDR1 SEHNR, CDR2 FQNEAQ (reference sequence). CDR3 size: 16 residues. Here the CDR3 reads CASSPGTGQVGSPLHF. The CDR3 coding sequence is TGTGCCAGCAGCCCCGGGACAGGGCAGGTCGGGTCACCCCTCCACTTT. Looking up the rest from reference TRBV7-9 and TRBJ1-6 gives the full variable domain: DTGVSQNPRHKITKRGQNVTFRCDPISEHNRLYWYRQTLGQGPEFLTYFQNEAQLEKSRLLSDRFSAERPKGSFSTLEIQRTEQGDSAMYLCASSPGTGQVGSPLHFGNGTRLTVT.

V gene TRBV27 combines with J gene TRBJ2-7; 8 nucleotides line up with TRBD2. Germline CDR1 is MNHEY and CDR2 is SMNVEV (reference sequence). V was pared by 4 bases and J by 0 bases, with 5 bases of the junction left unmatched. This CDR3 spans 15 amino acids. Here the CDR3 DNA reads TGTGCCAGCAGTTACGGCGGGGGGAGCTCCTACGAGCAGTACTTC. This translates into CASSYGGGSSYEQYF.